One and the same sample provided the 3 T cell receptor beta chains below, sequenced in a study of T cells after somatic rescue of genetic block. Some clones are missing from TCRdb's copy, which holds only in-frame ones; the method was immunoSEQ multiplex PCR. This table has about 12,000 clones, 71% appearing once. Sequencing was done on a sample of peripheral blood mononuclear cells (PBMCs). Receptor source: a boy aged 5 to 17.

This clone was seen more than once but under ten times. The rearrangement joins TRBV5-1 to TRBJ1-6; no definite D call. Trimming took off 2 bases at V and 0 bases at J, with 3 bases between the two ends. CDR1 and CDR2 from the germline V gene are SGHRS and YFSETQ. The CDR3 length is 14 residues. CDR3 DNA: TGCGCCAGCAGCTTAAGCTCCTATAATTCACCCCTCCACTTT. As protein: CASSLSSYNSPLHF.

In its sample, this clone was seen once. V gene TRBV23-1 combines with J gene TRBJ2-5; D could derive from TRBD1 or TRBD2 (5 bases each). The end of the DNA aligns better with TRBJ2-7, so the J call may be wrong. TRBV23-1 is sorted into the ORF group, with uncertain function. The CDR3 totals 15 residues. The CDR3 is CASSQFWDDSYEQYF. DNA for the CDR3: TGCGCCAGCAGTCAATTTTGGGACGACTCCTACGAGCAGTACTTC.

This clone has only a few counts. The chain employs TRBV7-9 and TRBJ2-3; D unresolved. V dropped 3 bases and J dropped 6 bases, with 4 bases sitting between them. Germline CDR1 and CDR2: SEHNR and FQNEAQ (reference sequence). The CDR3 totals 11 residues. DNA for the CDR3: TGTGCCAGCAGCTTTCAGGATACGCAGTATTTT. Residues: CASSFQDTQYF.